A single sample gave rise to the 5 T cell receptor beta chains below, sequenced in a study of CD8+ T cells in alopecia areata (dated by TCRdb to about 2018). The sample's treatment or condition, from its label and the paper: oral pan-JAK inhibitor, 5-10 mg twice daily. The library relied on the immunoSEQ multiplex PCR assay. For TCR sequencing, RNA was extracted from every sample and reverse transcribed into cDNA to serve as template. TCRdb mirrors the immuneACCESS table, restricted to in-frame sequences. Some clones are absent from its copies; in checked studies, under half trace to an unresolved V gene, and the reason for the others is unknown. For this sample the table gives 200,000 or so clones, of which around two fifths were detected only once. Approximately 2.9% of the sample is held by the ten biggest clonotypes. Sequenced material: CD4+ T cells sorted from blood, taken at approximately week 36, from a patient treated with tofacitinib. Receptor source: a human donor with alopecia areata.

This clone was found a few times. The chain employs TRBV10-3 and TRBJ2-3; D remains unclear. Germline V gene data show CDR1 as ENHRY and CDR2 as SYGVKD. CDR3 size: 12 residues. V was trimmed by 4 bases and J by 3 bases, leaving 5 bases between them. The chain's CDR3 is CAISGKTDTQYF. In nucleotides, the CDR3 is TGTGCCATCAGTGGCAAAACAGATACGCAGTATTTT.

This clone was seen a few times. The CDR3 DNA is TGTGCCATATCGGACCACCAGGATACGCAGTATTTT. Its protein is CAISDHQDTQYF. The chain carries TRBV28 and TRBJ2-3, with D hard to call. This CDR3 has 12 residues. Looked up from germline, CDR1 is MDHEN and CDR2 is SYDVKM. V was pared by 10 bases and J by 6 bases, with 14 bases between.

The V gene is TRBV4-2, the J gene TRBJ2-1; the match to TRBD2 covers 9 bases. The CDR3 covers 15 residues. Germline CDR1 reads LGHNA; CDR2 reads YNFKEQ. V was clipped by 1 base and J by 8 bases; unmatched bases: 6. CDR3 sequence reads: CASSQGRTSVDEQFF. In DNA, the CDR3 is TGTGCCAGCAGCCAAGGACGGACTAGCGTCGATGAGCAGTTCTTC.

The chain is built from TRBV7-2 and TRBJ2-7; 8 bases map to TRBD1. V shed 5 bases and J 7 bases; nucleotides not matched to a gene: 4. The CDR3 extends over 12 amino acids. CDR1 is SGHTA and CDR2 is FQGNSA in the germline V gene. CDR3 bases: TGTGCCAGCAGCAGGACAGGGTTGGAGCAGTACTTC. Its translation is CASSRTGLEQYF.

This clone was counted between two and nine times. This CDR3 is also generated by other DNA sequences in the sample. The J gene is TRBJ2-1, the V gene TRBV5-1; TRBD1 agrees at 10 bases. The germline gives CDR1 SGHRS, CDR2 YFSETQ. The junction had 1 base not matched to a gene; V was cut back by 0 bases and J by 4 bases. CDR3 length equals 15 residues. The CDR3 loop is CASSLEGQGYNEQFF. The CDR3 region has the DNA TGCGCCAGCAGCTTGGAGGGACAGGGGTACAATGAGCAGTTCTTC.